This T cell receptor (beta chain) was captured by sequencing in a study of blood T cell repertoires in COVID-19. Overall study: Spain, Italy and the United States supplied samples that represented acute and convalescent COVID-19.

Assignment of participants to cohorts was predicated upon participant-reported clinical history. Resolution of symptoms, clearance, or two negative PCRs was present in recovered Cohort 3 donors. Germline values: CDR1 SQVTM, CDR2 ANQGSEA. The CDR3 contains 14 residues. V lost 6 bases to trimming and J lost 1 base, with 12 bases between them. As originally analysed: Researchers report that nucleated cell counts were estimated from reference gene primer amplification. Generated by immunoSEQ multiplex PCR, the TCRdb table keeps only in-frame clones and is missing some. Clone size and V and J calls were adopted from that table, with D and trimming inferred from the DNA. Found here are more than 300,000 clones, just under 90% of them singletons; the top ten hold around 9%.

The TCR originated in a woman in her twenties or thirties who had recovered from COVID-19. The specimen was PBMCs or T cells enriched from blood (not recorded which). The chain links TRBV29-1 to TRBJ2-2, with D possibly being TRBD1 (6 bases). This chain's CDR3 is CSVRGSLNTGELFF. The CDR3 DNA reads TGCAGCGTCAGGGGAAGTTTGAACACCGGGGAGCTGTTTTTT.